This T cell receptor beta chain was obtained from a study of blood T cell repertoires in COVID-19. TCRdb keeps only in-frame clones here, not all; method: immunoSEQ multiplex PCR. The sample holds 250,000 or so clones, roughly 90% seen once. The J segment lost 7 bases and the V segment lost 3 bases, leaving 8 bases of the junction unmatched. This CDR3 comprises 14 residues. CDR1 and CDR2 (germline): SGHNT, YYREEE (reference sequence). The chain uses TRBV5-4 and TRBJ1-2; 8 bases line up with TRBD1. The TCR comes from an older woman with COVID-19, enrolled during active disease. The sequencing sample was made of peripheral blood. The chain's CDR3 is CASSSMTGALGYTF. CDR3 nucleotide sequence: TGTGCCAGCAGCTCTATGACAGGGGCACTTGGCTACACCTTC.